A single sample gave rise to the 8 T cell receptor beta chains below, sequenced in a study of CD8+ T cells in alopecia areata. cDNA reverse transcribed from extracted RNA served as the sequencing template. TCRdb's copy holds only in-frame clones and misses some; the assay was immunoSEQ multiplex PCR. This sample comprises about 120,000 clones, none seen once only. Material for sequencing was lesional skin. These receptors came from a C3H/HeJ mouse with alopecia areata. MHC haplotype: H2-k.

Notes on this clone: Gene names are the mouse ones. Coverage ceases 4 residues before the CDR3 finishes, and the germline J gene fills in the end. The chain carries TRBV19 and TRBJ2-7; 11 bases map to TRBD2. The CDR3 sequence is 14 residues long. CDR1 and CDR2 (germline): FNHDT, SITEND (reference sequence). CDR3 bases read: TGTGCCAGCGATGGACTGGGGGGCGATTAT. Protein product: CASDGLGGDY. In full, the CDR3 is CASDGLGGDYEQYF.

With regard to this clone: Gene names denote mouse genes. The read falls 4 residues short of the CDR3 end, and the missing part is taken from the germline J gene. The chain recombines TRBV13-3 with TRBJ2-3; 10 nucleotides match TRBD1. CDR3 size: 15 residues. V was pared by 6 bases and J by 4 bases, with 8 bases of the junction left unmatched. Germline CDR1 reads NNHDY; CDR2 reads SYVADS. Partial CDR3 DNA: TGTGCCAGCACCTTCCGGGACAGGGGACCAGAA. Encoded protein: CASTFRDRGPE. The whole CDR3 sequence is CASTFRDRGPETLYF.

On this clone itself: The gene names here belong to mouse. The read finishes 4 residues shy of the CDR3 end, and the germline J gene is used to complete it. V gene TRBV19 combines with J gene TRBJ2-4; tentative D call: TRBD1 (7 bases). The CDR3 loop spans 13 amino acids. Germline V gene sequence: CDR1 FNHDT, CDR2 SITEND (reference sequence). CDR3 sequence reads: CASSGGGANTLYF. CDR3 DNA, as far as it was read: TGTGCCAGCAGTGGAGGGGGCGCAAAC.

Notes on this clone: Genes here carry mouse names. The DNA ends 4 residues before the CDR3 does, and the rest of the CDR3 is filled in from the germline J gene. The chain couples TRBV17 to TRBJ2-3; 8 bases agree with TRBD1. After removal of 1 base from V and 0 bases from J, the junction contained 3 bases not matched to a gene. This CDR3 is built from 16 residues. Germline assignment: CDR1 MNHDT and CDR2 YYDKIL. CDR3 bases read: TGTGCTAGCAGTAGAGGGACAGGGTGGAGTGCAGAA. It yields the protein CASSRGTGWSAE. The complete CDR3 sequence is CASSRGTGWSAETLYF.

This clone turned up a few times. Germline and genes here are mouse. Read coverage stops 4 residues before the CDR3 terminus; the germline J gene supplies the remainder. The rearrangement joins TRBV13-3 to TRBJ2-7; 14 bases match TRBD2. The CDR3 covers 16 residues. Looked up from germline, CDR1 is NNHDY and CDR2 is SYVADS. The sequenced part of the CDR3 DNA is TGTGCCAGCAGTGAAAGTAGGGACTGGGGGGGCGAT. Translated, it gives CASSESRDWGGD. In full, the CDR3 reads CASSESRDWGGDEQYF.

Concerning this clone: TCRdb's protein and the DNA translation differ at residue 11; the protein here comes from the DNA. The listed genes are named as in mouse. Sequencing ends 3 residues short of the CDR3 end; the germline J gene provides the rest. The chain couples TRBV13-3 to TRBJ1-6, with TRBD1 as a possible D gene (5 bases). TRBJ1-6 counts as an open reading frame of uncertain function. Germline V CDR1 and CDR2: NNHDY, SYVADS. Trimming took 2 bases from V and 8 from J, leaving 11 bases between them. This CDR3 is built from 14 residues. CDR3 DNA, as far as it was read: TGTGCCAGCAGTGAAAGGCAGGGATATTCGCCC. It codes for CASSERQGYSP. The full-length CDR3 reads as CASSERQGYSPLYF.

This clone has ten or more counts. Gene and germline names: mouse. The read gets to within 4 residues of the CDR3 end, and the germline J gene fills in the rest. The genes are TRBV13-3 and TRBJ2-1; 7 bases line up with TRBD1. The CDR3 is made up of 14 amino acids. Germline CDR1 reads NNHDY; CDR2 reads SYVADS. The trim removed 5 bases at V and 6 bases at J, leaving 8 bases unmatched. Here the CDR3 reads CASSLRGWGAEQFF. The DNA read from the CDR3 is TGTGCCAGCAGCCTCAGGGGGTGGGGTGCT.

In this sample, this clone turned up a few times. Gene names and germline match the mouse. The missing CDR3 end, 4 residues past where the read stops, is filled in from the germline J gene. J is TRBJ2-7 and V is TRBV13-3; TRBD2 matches 7 bases. This CDR3 is built from 11 residues. CDR1 NNHDY and CDR2 SYVADS come from the germline V gene. The CDR3 reads CASRLGYEQYF. CDR3 DNA (partial): TGTGCCAGCCGACTGGGTTAT.